A selection of T cell receptor beta chains follows, all from one sample in a study of T-cell reconstitution after alpha-beta-depleted transplantation in children. In TCRdb, the PCR reads were re-called with MiXCR into one record per CDR3 protein. This table holds roughly 670,000 distinct CDR3 sequences, around 14% found once. The source material was PBMCs, sampled before TCRalphabeta/CD19-depleted stem cell transplant. These receptors all stem from a girl aged 2 to 9 with congenital amegakaryocytic thrombocytopenia, due to receive a stem cell transplant. The CDR3 runs from the conserved cysteine through the conserved F or W. The D gene is left open where the match is weak. For some rows the clone size is stated as once, few or many, or as a class when expanded; others skip it.

d_call,j_call,clone_size,v_call,cdr3_nt,cdr3_aa
-,TRBJ2-4,-,TRBV12-3/TRBV12-4,TGTGCCAGCTGGACCGGGACGCCAAACATTCAGTACTTC,CASWTGTPNIQYF
TRBD2,TRBJ2-3,many,TRBV12-3/TRBV12-4,TGTGCCAGCAGTCCCATTAGCGGGAGAAGCACAGATACGCAGTATTTT,CASSPISGRSTDTQYF
-,TRBJ2-2,many,TRBV5-1,TGCGCCAGCAGCTTAGACGGGAGAAGCGGGGAGCTGTTTTTT,CASSLDGRSGELFF
-,TRBJ2-2,few,TRBV19,TGTGCCACCGCCCCGGGGGTGACGGGTGACACCGGGGAGCTGTTTTTT,CATAPGVTGDTGELFF
TRBD2,TRBJ2-7,few,TRBV5-1,TGCGCCAGCAGCTTGCTTAGCGGGAGCTACACGCTGAACGAGCAGTACTTC,CASSLLSGSYTLNEQYF
-,TRBJ2-4,many,TRBV7-2,TGTGCCAGCAGCTTACGGGTGGCCACCCTAGCCAAAAACATTCAGTACTTC,CASSLRVATLAKNIQYF
-,TRBJ2-3,many,TRBV7-9,TGTGCCAGCAGCTTAATGCAGGCAGATACGCAGTATTTT,CASSLMQADTQYF
-,TRBJ2-7,-,TRBV2,TGTGCCAGCGGGTCAGCAGACTACGAGCAGTACTTC,CASGSADYEQYF
-,TRBJ2-7,few,TRBV29-1,TGCAGCGTTGTCGGGGAGAGCTCCTACGAGCAGTACTTC,CSVVGESSYEQYF
-,TRBJ2-2,-,TRBV12-3/TRBV12-4,TGTGCCAGCAAAGTCCCGAACACCGGGGAGCTGTTTTTT,CASKVPNTGELFF
TRBD2,TRBJ2-5,-,TRBV20-1,TGCAGTGCTAGAGAGGCTTGGACAGGACTAGCGGATAGAATTCAAGAGACCCAGTACTTC,CSAREAWTGLADRIQETQYF
TRBD2,TRBJ2-1,many,TRBV12-3/TRBV12-4,TGTGCCACCTCGATTCTGGCGGGAGGGCCGGTTGAGCAGTTCTTC,CATSILAGGPVEQFF
-,TRBJ1-5,many,TRBV3-1,TGTGCCAGCAGCCGCAGGGTTCAGCCCCAGCATTTT,CASSRRVQPQHF
TRBD1,TRBJ1-1,-,TRBV12-3/TRBV12-4,TGTGCCAGCAGTGACCGGGACAGGGGTAGGACTGAAGCTTTCTTT,CASSDRDRGRTEAFF
TRBD2,TRBJ2-1,many,TRBV7-2,TGTGCCAGCAGCTCAACCTATACTAGCGGGAGGGCCAATGAGCAGTTCTTC,CASSSTYTSGRANEQFF
TRBD2,TRBJ2-1,-,TRBV5-1,TGCGCCAGCAGCTGGGGGGGACTAGCGACATACAATGAGCAGTTCTTC,CASSWGGLATYNEQFF
TRBD2,TRBJ2-7,-,TRBV25-1,TGTGCCAGCAGTGAATACCGAGTTGGTCTAGCGGGAGGGCCCTACGAGCAGTACTTC,CASSEYRVGLAGGPYEQYF
TRBD2,TRBJ2-7,-,TRBV28,TGTGCCAGCAGCCTGAGGTGGCTAGCGGAGGCCTACGAGCAGTACTTC,CASSLRWLAEAYEQYF
TRBD1,TRBJ1-1,few,TRBV9,TGTGCCAGCAGCCCCTCGGGACAGACTGAAGCTTTCTTT,CASSPSGQTEAFF
TRBD2,TRBJ2-5,-,TRBV12-3/TRBV12-4,TGTGCCAGCAGTCCCCGGGAGGGGGGTTTATGGGAGACCCGGTACTTC,CASSPREGGLWETRYF
-,TRBJ2-7,-,TRBV28,TGTGCCAGCAGTTTATTGGGACCGACGTCCTACGAGCAGTACTTC,CASSLLGPTSYEQYF
-,TRBJ2-3,many,TRBV6-1,TGTGCCAGCAGCGCCACGCCCGACTTCACAGATACGCAGTATTTT,CASSATPDFTDTQYF
TRBD2,TRBJ2-7,few,TRBV20-1,TGCAGTGCTCCCCGTTATAGGGAGGGCCACGAGCAGTACTTC,CSAPRYREGHEQYF
-,TRBJ1-2,few,TRBV12-3/TRBV12-4,TGTGCCAGCAGTTTAGGTTCGGTGAGAGCAGGCTATGGCTACACCTTC,CASSLGSVRAGYGYTF
TRBD1,TRBJ1-3,many,TRBV5-1,TGCGCCAGCAGCGCCAGTTGGGGACAGCGAAACTCTGGAAACACCATATATTTT,CASSASWGQRNSGNTIYF
-,TRBJ2-2,-,TRBV14,TGTGCCAGCAGCCAAGATATGGCGGTCGGGGAGCTGTTTTTT,CASSQDMAVGELFF
TRBD1,TRBJ2-7,many,TRBV12-5,TGTGCTAGTGGTGTCCCGACAGGGAATCGGTACGAGCAGTACTTC,CASGVPTGNRYEQYF
-,TRBJ2-1,many,TRBV20-1,TGCAGCACCGGGACTCCCCTCAATGAGCAGTTCTTC,CSTGTPLNEQFF
TRBD2,TRBJ2-1,many,TRBV5-1,TGCGCCAGCAGCCTCCTGACTAGCGCGATTCAGGGCGATGAGCAGTTCTTC,CASSLLTSAIQGDEQFF
-,TRBJ2-1,many,TRBV7-9,TGTGCCAGCAGCTACAGGGTCGGCTCCTACAATGAGCAGTTCTTC,CASSYRVGSYNEQFF
TRBD2,TRBJ2-2,few,TRBV2,TGTGCCAGCAGTGATAGCCTAGCGGGAGCCGGGGAGCTGTTTTTT,CASSDSLAGAGELFF
TRBD1,TRBJ1-3,many,TRBV5-1,TGCGCCAGCAGCCTGTCAGGGACAGGCCGCTCTGGAAACACCATATATTTT,CASSLSGTGRSGNTIYF
-,TRBJ2-6,-,TRBV27,TGTGCCAGCAGCCCCACAGGGGAGGGAGGGGCCAACGTCCTGACTTTC,CASSPTGEGGANVLTF
-,TRBJ1-1,-,TRBV19,TGTGCCAGTACTCCCCCAGGGAGGTGGACTGAAGCTTTCTTT,CASTPPGRWTEAFF
-,TRBJ2-7,-,TRBV28,TGTGCCAGCAGCCCGACCACAGGCTCCTACGAGCAGTACTTC,CASSPTTGSYEQYF
-,TRBJ1-2,-,TRBV2,TGTGCCAGCAGTGAAGTGGTGGGACTCAGCTATGGCTACACCTTC,CASSEVVGLSYGYTF
TRBD2,TRBJ2-3,-,TRBV7-2,TGTGCCAGCAGCTTGACTAGCGACCGAACAGATACGCAGTATTTT,CASSLTSDRTDTQYF
-,TRBJ2-1,many,TRBV4-1,TGCGCCAGCAGCCAAGATATGCGGGGAGCAAATGAGCAGTTCTTC,CASSQDMRGANEQFF
TRBD1,TRBJ2-7,many,TRBV3-1,TGTGCCAGCAGCCAAGGGACAGGGCCCTACGAGCAGTACTTC,CASSQGTGPYEQYF
TRBD2,TRBJ2-5,few,TRBV2,TGTGCCAGCAGAAGACTAGCGGGAAATCAAGAGACCCAGTACTTC,CASRRLAGNQETQYF
-,TRBJ2-7,many,TRBV12-3/TRBV12-4,TGTGCCAGCAGTTTTTGGGACGACTACGAGCAGTACTTC,CASSFWDDYEQYF
TRBD2,TRBJ2-7,few,TRBV18,TGTGCCAGCTCACGGACTAGCGGCGAGGGACACGAGCAGTACTTC,CASSRTSGEGHEQYF
TRBD1,TRBJ2-7,many,TRBV6-5,TGTGCCAGCCGGAACAGGGGCGAGCAGTACTTC,CASRNRGEQYF
-,TRBJ2-7,few,TRBV7-8,TGTGCCAGCAGCTTATTTCAGCGACCCGAGCAGTACTTC,CASSLFQRPEQYF
-,TRBJ2-2,many,TRBV20-1,TGCAGTGCTAGCGCGGGCGTCACCGGGGAGCTGTTTTTT,CSASAGVTGELFF